These T cell receptor beta chains were read from a single sample in a study of blood T cell repertoires in COVID-19. TCRdb's table, derived via immunoSEQ multiplex PCR, lists solely in-frame clones and lacks some. The sample contains approximately 240,000 clones, 84% of which appear only once. Sequenced material: peripheral blood. These receptors all stem from a man aged 50 to 59 with acute or convalescent COVID-19. Each CDR3 is given with its conserved first and last residue. A D gene is named only where the DNA matches it firmly. A row's size may be missing; if present it is once, few, many or a size class.

V gene,J gene,clone size,D gene,CDR3 protein,CDR3 DNA
TRBV27,TRBJ1-1,-,-,CASSLPEGTEAFF,TGTGCCAGCAGTCTACCTGAGGGCACTGAAGCTTTCTTT
TRBV11-3,TRBJ2-2,-,-,CASSPRAGGSGELFF,TGTGCCAGCAGTCCTCGGGCAGGGGGGTCCGGGGAGCTGTTTTTT
TRBV30,TRBJ1-2,-,-,CAWEQGNYGYTF,TGTGCCTGGGAACAGGGTAACTATGGCTACACCTTC
TRBV28,TRBJ1-1,once,-,CASGPSIQYTEAFF,TGTGCCAGCGGCCCCTCCATCCAGTACACTGAAGCTTTCTTT
TRBV19,TRBJ1-5,-,-,CASSLQGGPYSNQPQHF,TGTGCCAGTAGTCTACAGGGAGGGCCTTATAGCAATCAGCCCCAGCATTTT
TRBV15,TRBJ1-4,few,TRBD1,CATSPPPGTGGINEKLFF,TGTGCCACCAGCCCTCCCCCCGGGACAGGGGGTATTAATGAAAAACTGTTTTTT
TRBV9,TRBJ2-2,-,-,CASSGKTTTGELFF,TGTGCCAGCAGCGGGAAGACAACCACCGGGGAGCTGTTTTTT
TRBV5-1,TRBJ2-1,-,TRBD1,CASSSRGNEQFF,TGCGCCAGCAGCTCCAGGGGGAATGAGCAGTTCTTC
TRBV6-5,TRBJ2-1,-,TRBD2,CASSISGTPYNEQFF,TGTGCCAGCAGCATTAGCGGGACCCCCTACAATGAGCAGTTCTTC
TRBV9,TRBJ1-6,-,TRBD1,CASSAGTGGFSNSPLHF,TGTGCCAGCAGCGCCGGGACAGGGGGCTTCTCTAATTCACCCCTCCACTTT
TRBV7-2,TRBJ1-5,-,TRBD1,CASSSTGGSNQPQHF,TGTGCCAGCAGCTCCACAGGGGGGAGCAATCAGCCCCAGCATTTT
TRBV27,TRBJ1-1,-,TRBD1,CASSPGGIPEAFF,TGTGCCAGCAGCCCAGGGGGTATCCCTGAAGCTTTCTTT
TRBV10-1,TRBJ2-7,-,-,CASSTGFAHEQYF,TGCGCCAGCAGTACCGGGTTTGCACACGAGCAGTACTTC
TRBV6-5,TRBJ1-2,-,-,CASSLVPSYGYTF,TGTGCCAGCAGCCTTGTCCCCTCTTATGGCTACACCTTC
TRBV6-1,TRBJ1-4,-,-,CASSEAGHQGRNEKLFF,TGTGCCAGCAGTGAAGCCGGGCACCAGGGAAGAAATGAAAAACTGTTTTTT
TRBV25-1,TRBJ1-1,-,-,CASSDAGWVMNTEAFF,TGTGCCAGCAGTGACGCAGGGTGGGTCATGAACACTGAAGCTTTCTTT
TRBV30,TRBJ1-2,-,-,CAWSFGNGYTF,TGTGCCTGGAGCTTCGGGAATGGCTACACCTTC
TRBV18,TRBJ1-5,-,TRBD1,CASSAGLGQGTLLGNQPQHF,TGTGCCAGCTCGGCCGGGTTGGGACAGGGGACCTTGTTGGGCAATCAGCCCCAGCATTTT
TRBV28,TRBJ1-5,-,-,CASSPALDNSNQPQHF,TGTGCCAGCAGTCCAGCCCTGGACAATAGCAATCAGCCCCAGCATTTT
TRBV19,TRBJ2-7,once,TRBD1,CASSLTGGLSYEQYF,TGTGCCAGTAGTCTTACAGGGGGCTTGTCCTACGAGCAGTACTTC
TRBV5-1,TRBJ2-3,-,TRBD2,CASSLVVPSGRSTDTQYF,TGCGCCAGCAGCTTGGTGGTGCCTAGCGGGAGGAGCACAGATACGCAGTATTTT
TRBV3-1/TRBV3-2,TRBJ1-2,-,-,CASTARDNFYGYTF,TGTGCCAGCACCGCCCGGGACAACTTCTATGGCTACACCTTC
TRBV11-3,TRBJ1-4,-,-,CASSLAGTWINEKLFF,TGTGCCAGCAGCTTAGCTGGGACTTGGATAAATGAAAAACTGTTTTTT
TRBV9,TRBJ1-1,few,TRBD1,CASSGGQGGTEAFF,TGTGCCAGCAGCGGGGGACAGGGAGGCACTGAAGCTTTCTTT
TRBV6-5,TRBJ1-1,-,-,CASSYFDKSEAFF,TGTGCCAGCAGTTACTTTGATAAGAGTGAAGCTTTCTTT
TRBV15,TRBJ1-1,once,-,CATSRDTQGKTEAFF,TGTGCCACCAGCAGAGATACCCAGGGGAAAACTGAAGCTTTCTTT
TRBV5-4,TRBJ1-4,-,TRBD1,CASSLDRVNGKLFF,TGTGCCAGCAGCTTAGACAGGGTTAATGGAAAACTGTTTTTT
TRBV25-1,TRBJ1-6,few,-,CASTQTGSYNSPLHF,TGTGCCAGCACCCAGACAGGCTCCTATAATTCACCCCTCCACTTT
TRBV5-1,TRBJ1-3,-,-,CASSLAGRGNTIYF,TGCGCCAGCAGCTTGGCAGGGCGAGGAAACACCATATATTTT
TRBV14,TRBJ1-3,few,-,CASSQGGNPGNTIYF,TGTGCCAGCAGCCAAGGCGGGAATCCTGGAAACACCATATATTTT
TRBV7-2,TRBJ2-5,-,TRBD2,CASSPRTSGNPETQYF,TGTGCCAGCAGCCCGCGGACTAGCGGGAATCCAGAGACCCAGTACTTC
TRBV27,TRBJ1-2,once,-,CASSLTPPRAGGYGYTF,TGTGCCAGCAGTTTAACCCCCCCGAGGGCTGGAGGGTATGGCTACACCTTC
TRBV2,TRBJ2-7,-,TRBD2,CASSALAWTYEQYF,TGTGCCAGCAGTGCACTAGCGTGGACCTACGAGCAGTACTTC
TRBV6-4,TRBJ2-2,-,-,CASSEAWGLFRTGELFF,TGTGCCAGCAGTGAAGCATGGGGGCTCTTTAGGACCGGGGAGCTGTTTTTT
TRBV19,TRBJ2-2,-,-,CASSVGGAGELFF,TGTGCCAGCAGCGTAGGGGGAGCCGGGGAGCTGTTTTTT
TRBV19,TRBJ2-3,-,TRBD2,CASSTATSALTDTQYF,TGTGCCAGTAGTACAGCGACTAGCGCCCTGACGGATACGCAGTATTTT
TRBV6-6,TRBJ2-7,few,TRBD2,CASHQAGGYEQYF,TGTGCCAGCCATCAAGCGGGGGGCTACGAGCAGTACTTC
TRBV27,TRBJ2-7,-,-,CASGAGRGHEQYF,TGTGCCAGCGGGGCGGGCAGGGGCCACGAGCAGTACTTC
TRBV10-3,TRBJ1-2,few,TRBD1,CATRTGDRNGYTF,TGTGCCACCAGGACAGGGGATCGTAATGGCTACACCTTC
TRBV5-1,TRBJ2-7,-,TRBD1,CASSLLRDRVYEQYF,TGCGCCAGCAGCTTGCTTAGGGACAGGGTCTACGAGCAGTACTTC
TRBV24-1,TRBJ1-4,-,-,CATSDTSLGDEKLFF,TGTGCCACCAGTGATACCTCGCTCGGTGATGAAAAACTGTTTTTT